These 25 T cell receptor beta chains share one sample of origin, sequenced in a study of T cell responses to AZD1222 COVID-19 vaccine. Here immunoSEQ multiplex PCR was the method, and the copy in TCRdb shows in-frame clones only, minus some. The sample holds about 70,000 clones, about 88% seen once. The material was peripheral blood, obtained 28 days after the second dose of the MenACWY control vaccine. The receptors come from an adult who received the MenACWY meningococcal vaccine as a control.

This chain links TRBV5-1 with TRBJ2-6, with no clear D. Germline-derived CDR1 and CDR2 are SGHRS and YFSETQ. V lost 2 bases and J lost 1, with 7 bases in between. This CDR3 spans 15 amino acids. CDR3 sequence: CASSLVGSGANVLTF. In DNA, the CDR3 is TGCGCCAGCAGCTTAGTGGGATCTGGGGCCAACGTCCTGACTTTC.

This chain links TRBV7-2 with TRBJ2-7; possibly TRBD1 for D (5 bases). Germline CDR1 and CDR2: SGHTA and FQGNSA. CDR3 size: 15 residues. Trimming took 5 bases from V and 2 from J, leaving 16 bases between them. The CDR3 sequence: CASSLRGNRAYEQYF. The CDR3 DNA reads as TGTGCCAGCAGCCTAAGGGGAAATAGGGCCTACGAGCAGTACTTC.

The sample holds one count of this clone. This chain connects TRBV6-1 to TRBJ2-5; TRBD2 matches at 7 bases. Germline lookup yields CDR1 MNHNS and CDR2 SASEGT. Trimming removed 1 base from V and 5 bases from J; junction bases left unmatched: 10. The length of the CDR3 is 16 residues. The DNA for the CDR3 is TGTGCCAGCAGTGAAGGTTGGGGGGGATTTAAGGAGACCCAGTACTTC. As protein: CASSEGWGGFKETQYF.

The rearrangement joins TRBV6-2 or TRBV6-3 to TRBJ1-2; D ambiguous. Germline values: CDR1 MNHEY, CDR2 SVGEGT. Trimming took 3 bases from V and 4 from J, leaving 6 bases between them. The CDR3 covers 12 residues. CDR3 amino acids: CASSYGRYGYTF. The CDR3 DNA reads TGTGCCAGCAGTTATGGGCGCTATGGCTACACCTTC.

This chain uses TRBV7-6 with TRBJ1-1; 7 bases are a match to TRBD1. This CDR3 spans 15 amino acids. Germline CDR1 reads SGHVS; CDR2 reads FNYEAQ. Losses at the gene ends were 5 bases for V and 0 bases for J; bases not matched to a gene: 6. The CDR3 region is CASSPGTEMNTEAFF. CDR3 bases: TGTGCCAGCAGCCCCGGGACAGAAATGAACACTGAAGCTTTCTTT.

The chain carries TRBV7-8 and TRBJ1-5, with D possibly being TRBD1 (6 bases). The CDR3 runs to 17 residues. Trimming cost V 1 base and J 2 bases, with 15 bases left between them. In germline, CDR1 is SGHVS, CDR2 FQNEAQ. This chain's CDR3 is CASSLEGGSRGNQPQHF. As DNA, the CDR3 is TGTGCCAGCAGCTTAGAGGGGGGGTCGCGGGGCAATCAGCCCCAGCATTTT.

The chain has TRBV7-2 and TRBJ1-1; TRBD1 might be the D (5 bases). In germline, CDR1 is SGHTA, CDR2 FQGNSA. The CDR3 spans 14 residues. Trimming stripped 1 base from V and 5 bases from J, with 11 bases between. The DNA for the CDR3 is TGTGCCAGCAGCTTAGGGGGGTCGCGGACTGAAGCTTTCTTT. Amino acids: CASSLGGSRTEAFF. The whole variable domain, remainder taken from reference TRBV7-2 and TRBJ1-1, is GAGVSQSPSNKVTEKGKDVELRCDPISGHTALYWYRQSLGQGLEFLIYFQGNSAPDKSGLPSDRFSAERTGGSVSTLTIQRTQQEDSAVYLCASSLGGSRTEAFFGQGTRLTVV.

The chain recombines TRBV10-3 with TRBJ1-1; 9 positions agree with TRBD1. In germline, CDR1 is ENHRY, CDR2 SYGVKD. With 0 bases clipped from V and 5 bases from J, the junction kept 4 bases outside the gene matches. The CDR3 loop spans 15 amino acids. CDR3 residues: CAISESGTGRTEAFF. The CDR3 DNA reads as TGTGCCATCAGTGAGTCGGGGACAGGGAGGACTGAAGCTTTCTTT.

The V call is TRBV5-5, the J call TRBJ2-1; the D gene is possibly TRBD1 (6 bases). Trimming pared 4 bases from V and 6 bases from J, leaving 17 bases between. Germline V lookup: CDR1 SGHKS, CDR2 YYEKEE (reference sequence). This CDR3 is built from 15 residues. The CDR3 here is CASSHTGLAGNEQFF. The CDR3 nucleotides read TGTGCCAGCAGCCATACAGGGCTCGCGGGCAATGAGCAGTTCTTC. Complete variable domain (other parts from reference TRBV5-5 and TRBJ2-1): DAGVTQSPTHLIKTRGQQVTLRCSPISGHKSVSWYQQVLGQGPQFIFQYYEKEERGRGNFPDRFSARQFPNYSSELNVNALLLGDSALYLCASSHTGLAGNEQFFGPGTRLTVL.

The chain uses TRBV28 and TRBJ2-7; D is uncertain. Between the trimmed V and J ends, which lost 8 bases and 2 bases, there was a span of 13 bases. The CDR3 totals 13 residues. Per germline, CDR1 MDHEN and CDR2 SYDVKM. The CDR3 here is CASQNQSPYEQYF. The CDR3 region has the DNA TGTGCCAGCCAAAATCAGTCCCCCTACGAGCAGTACTTC.

The V and J genes are TRBV4-1 and TRBJ1-5; no definite D call. The germline V gene encodes CDR1 MGHRA and CDR2 YSYEKL. This CDR3 spans 15 amino acids. V shed 0 bases and J shed 6 bases, with 12 bases lying between them. The CDR3 region has the DNA TGCGCCAGCAGCCAAGACCCCCGGGAGCGTCAGCCCCAGCATTTT. This translates into CASSQDPRERQPQHF.

This clone was detected only a few times. V gene TRBV7-8 combines with J gene TRBJ2-7, with 8 bases that match TRBD2. CDR1 is SGHVS, CDR2 FQNEAQ, per germline. The CDR3 contains 16 residues. The V gene end was trimmed by 6 bases and the J gene end by 7 bases; junction bases not matched to a gene: 17. The CDR3 sequence is CASSPARTSWGREQYF. CDR3 in DNA: TGTGCCAGCAGTCCCGCAAGGACTAGCTGGGGTAGGGAGCAGTACTTC.

The chain uses TRBV7-2 and TRBJ2-3, with D perhaps matching TRBD1 or TRBD2 (5 bases each). CDR1 SGHTA and CDR2 FQGNSA come from the germline V gene. The CDR3 runs 19 residues. The germline V and J ends were trimmed by 2 bases and 0 bases, with 21 bases remaining between them. The chain's CDR3 is CASSLNGDRGRPSTDTQYF. In DNA, the CDR3 is TGTGCCAGCAGCTTAAACGGTGACCGGGGCAGACCTAGCACAGATACGCAGTATTTT.

This rearrangement joins TRBV6-5 to TRBJ2-7, with D possibly called TRBD1 or TRBD2 (5 bases each). Between the trimmed V and J ends, which lost 6 bases and 2 bases, there was a span of 11 bases. The CDR3 loop spans 13 amino acids. Germline CDR1 reads MNHEY; CDR2 reads SVGAGI. CDR3 DNA sequence: TGTGCCAGCAGGGGGGACGGACCCTACGAGCAGTACTTC. Its translation is CASRGDGPYEQYF.

The chain combines TRBV15 with TRBJ1-1; D is perhaps TRBD1 (5 bases). CDR3 length: 15 amino acids. The germline V gene has CDR1 LNHNV and CDR2 YYDKDF (reference sequence). Deletions cut 1 base from V and 1 base from J, with 10 bases between. The CDR3 DNA sequence: TGTGCCACCAGCAGAGCTGGGACCTCGAACACTGAAGCTTTCTTT. It specifies CATSRAGTSNTEAFF. Variable domain in full (rest from reference TRBV15 and TRBJ1-1): DAMVIQNPRYQVTQFGKPVTLSCSQTLNHNVMYWYQQKSSQAPKLLFHYYDKDFNNEADTPDNFQSRRPNTSFCFLDIRSPGLGDTAMYLCATSRAGTSNTEAFFGQGTRLTVV.

The chain carries TRBV7-2 and TRBJ1-5, with D tentatively TRBD1 (5 bases). The CDR3 has 15 amino acids. Trimming left V 5 bases short and J 7 bases short, with 18 bases between. Per germline, CDR1 SGHTA and CDR2 FQGNSA. This chain's CDR3 is CASSPRSGAEQPQHF. Written as DNA, the CDR3 is TGTGCCAGCAGCCCCCGATCTGGGGCCGAGCAGCCCCAGCATTTT. The full variable domain, with the rest looked up from reference TRBV7-2 and TRBJ1-5, is GAGVSQSPSNKVTEKGKDVELRCDPISGHTALYWYRQSLGQGLEFLIYFQGNSAPDKSGLPSDRFSAERTGGSVSTLTIQRTQQEDSAVYLCASSPRSGAEQPQHFGDGTRLSIL.

This clone has just a few counts. The V gene is TRBV10-3, the J gene TRBJ2-7; 11 positions match TRBD1. V lost 6 bases and J lost 4; bases outside the gene matches: 8. Germline V CDR1 and CDR2: ENHRY, SYGVKD. This CDR3 is built from 15 residues. The CDR3 here is CAIRVRDRGNYEQYF. CDR3 bases: TGTGCCATCAGAGTCCGGGACAGGGGGAATTACGAGCAGTACTTC.

The genes are TRBV3-1 (or the pseudogene TRBV3-2) and TRBJ2-7; D not certain. V was shortened by 0 bases and J by 2 bases, with 26 bases between the two germline ends. From germline, CDR1 is LGHDT and CDR2 YNNKEL (reference sequence). This CDR3 has 20 amino acids. The CDR3 here is CASSQEINPPHPLFAYEQYF. CDR3 in DNA: TGTGCCAGCAGCCAAGAAATTAATCCCCCGCATCCGTTATTTGCCTACGAGCAGTACTTC.

V gene TRBV14 combines with J gene TRBJ1-6, with D possibly matching TRBD1 (5 bases). The CDR3 totals 15 residues. Per germline, CDR1 SGHDN and CDR2 FVKESK. V dropped 0 bases and J dropped 9 bases, with 12 bases sitting between them. The CDR3 DNA is TGTGCCAGCAGCCAAGATCGGGGGTATGGTTCACCCCTCCACTTT. Its protein product is CASSQDRGYGSPLHF.

V and J are TRBV7-2 and TRBJ2-1; the match to TRBD2 covers 12 bases. Unmatched junction bases numbered 11, after V lost 4 bases and J lost 7 bases. CDR1 SGHTA and CDR2 FQGNSA come from the germline V gene. The CDR3 length is 17 residues. The CDR3 protein is CASSSLAGGGEWNEQFF. The CDR3 DNA reads TGTGCCAGCAGCTCCCTAGCGGGAGGGGGAGAGTGGAATGAGCAGTTCTTC.

The V gene is TRBV19, the J gene TRBJ2-7; 7 bases map to TRBD2. Looked up from germline, CDR1 is LNHDA and CDR2 is SQIVND (reference sequence). V shed 6 bases, J shed 6 bases, and the junction held 8 bases outside the gene matches. This CDR3 is built from 13 residues. This chain's CDR3 is CASSVGPGGEQYF. In DNA, the CDR3 is TGTGCCAGTAGCGTGGGACCGGGAGGCGAGCAGTACTTC. Full variable domain (outside the CDR3, taken from reference TRBV19 and TRBJ2-7): DGGITQSPKYLFRKEGQNVTLSCEQNLNHDAMYWYRQDPGQGLRLIYYSQIVNDFQKGDIAEGYSVSREKKESFPLTVTSAQKNPTAFYLCASSVGPGGEQYFGPGTRLTVT.

This chain uses TRBV30 with TRBJ2-7; TRBD1 matches at 12 bases. This CDR3 contains 18 residues. V lost 1 base to trimming and J lost 2 bases; unmatched junction nucleotides: 12. Germline loops: CDR1 GTSNPN, CDR2 SVGIG (reference sequence). The CDR3 DNA reads TGTGCCTGGAGTGCAATCGGGACAGGGGGCCAGTTTGCCTACGAGCAGTACTTC. Its translation: CAWSAIGTGGQFAYEQYF.

The rearrangement joins TRBV18 to TRBJ1-1; the D is unclear. There are 11 residues in the CDR3. The germline gives CDR1 KGHSH, CDR2 LQKENI. The germline V and J ends were trimmed by 2 bases and 3 bases, with 1 base remaining between them. The CDR3 reads CASSPDTEAFF. The CDR3 DNA follows: TGTGCCAGCTCACCAGACACTGAAGCTTTCTTT.

A few counts support this clone. V usage is TRBV7-2 and J usage is TRBJ2-5; D unresolved. This CDR3 spans 13 amino acids. Germline CDR1 and CDR2: SGHTA and FQGNSA. The V and J ends lost 5 bases and 5 bases respectively, with 12 bases between them. The CDR3 region is CASSQEHRETQYF. CDR3 in DNA: TGTGCCAGCAGCCAAGAACACCGGGAGACCCAGTACTTC.

The V call is TRBV4-3, the J call TRBJ2-3; TRBD2 aligns across 8 bases. CDR3 size: 16 residues. CDR1 is LGHNA and CDR2 is YSLEER in the germline V gene. V lost 0 bases to trimming and J lost 3 bases; unmatched junction nucleotides: 5. The CDR3 DNA is TGCGCCAGCAGCCAAGATTTGGAGCGGGGGACAGATACGCAGTATTTT. Encoded protein: CASSQDLERGTDTQYF.